The source of this TCR beta chain is a study of cytomegalovirus exposure and HLA in healthy donors listed by TCRdb under 2017. Describing the broader study: According to a later analysis, one platform produced both the 120 validation repertoires and the 720 or so repertoires of the first cohort. Along with the approximately 670-subject first cohort, a separate validation cohort of roughly 110 different subjects was used. The study was designed to test whether signatures of past pathogen exposure could be identified by cataloging public T cell receptors. To predict cytomegalovirus infection status, the study combined high-throughput TCR immunosequencing, statistical association of individual TCRs with disease status, and machine learning. Study-wide conclusions, independent of this receptor: The validation cohort had no HLA typing available for a later analysis, so co-occurrence within that cohort was assessed over all 110 or so repertoires. In the study, 150 to 200 TCR beta chains were listed as associated with cytomegalovirus. It was suggested by the authors that the approach could potentially be generalized to other disease states and immunological phenotypes. Subsequent analysis determined that TCRs grouped into clusters in the first cohort also showed a tendency toward co-occurrence across the 120 or so validation repertoires, and 85% to 95% of cluster scores exceeded 0. In vitro tests confirmed that a few of the cytomegalovirus-associated TCR beta chains recognize cytomegalovirus antigens. Most TCR sequences were observed very rarely across donors, whereas some public TCRs were present in many individuals. The classifier was reported to diagnose cytomegalovirus status with high specificity and sensitivity in both the original cohort and the validation cohort.

Libraries were built with the immunoSEQ multiplex PCR assay. The published analysis was carried out like this. A statistical classification framework was built to diagnose cytomegalovirus status from the catalog of TCR beta chain sequences. TCRdb re-hosts the immuneACCESS table, in-frame sequences only. Its copies lack some clones; in the studies checked, an unresolved V gene accounts for under half of them, and the cause for the rest is not known. V and J calls and clone size are copied from that table; D and trimming were computed from the DNA. This sample gives some 350,000 clones in total; approximately 90% of them show up just once. Approximately 1.2% of the sample lies in the top ten. The donors belonged to the validation cohort of around 110 subjects, which was separate from the approximately 610-subject first cohort. Concerning this clone itself: The clone's antigen remains unknown. Per-nucleotide qualities are absent, and no much larger clonotype sits a single base away.

CDR1 and CDR2 are read off the germline V gene as SGHRS and YFSETQ. V and J lose 1 base and 0 bases, and a span of 9 bases separates them. Including the terminal cysteine and phenylalanine, the CDR3 comprises 15 residues. The kept DNA is CDR3 alone, 45 bases in frame from the first base. The clonotype was recovered from a woman aged 25-40 years in good health and CMV-seropositive. Sequenced input: PBMCs. The chain employs TRBV5-1 and TRBJ2-3; perhaps TRBD2 is the D gene, with 5 bases matching. The nucleotides are TGCGCCAGCAGCTTGCTAGCATCTAGCACAGATACGCAGTATTTT. Translated, it reads CASSLLASSTDTQYF.